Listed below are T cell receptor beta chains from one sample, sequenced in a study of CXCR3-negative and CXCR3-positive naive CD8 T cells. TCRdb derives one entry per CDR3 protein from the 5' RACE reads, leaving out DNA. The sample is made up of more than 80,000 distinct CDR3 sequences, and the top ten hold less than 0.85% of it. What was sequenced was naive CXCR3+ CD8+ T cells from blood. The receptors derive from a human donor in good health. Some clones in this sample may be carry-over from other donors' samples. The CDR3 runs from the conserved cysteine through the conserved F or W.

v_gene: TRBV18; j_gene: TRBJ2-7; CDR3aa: CASSPSLNEQYF
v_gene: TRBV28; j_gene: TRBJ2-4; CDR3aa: CASSATLNIQYF
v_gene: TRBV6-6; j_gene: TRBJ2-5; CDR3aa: CASSYRQGTETQYF
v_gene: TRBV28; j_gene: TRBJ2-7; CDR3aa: CASQKLSGDSYEQYF
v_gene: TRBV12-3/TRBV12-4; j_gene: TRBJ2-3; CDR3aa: CASTHSGATDTQYF
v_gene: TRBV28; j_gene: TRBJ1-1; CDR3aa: CASSIIGTAEAFF
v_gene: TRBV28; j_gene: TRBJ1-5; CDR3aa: CATLQVTDQPQHF
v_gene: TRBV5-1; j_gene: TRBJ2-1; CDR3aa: CASSSPGAGLEQFF
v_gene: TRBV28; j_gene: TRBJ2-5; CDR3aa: CASSYDWAETQYF
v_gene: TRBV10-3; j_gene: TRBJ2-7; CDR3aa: CAISTSSGSYEQYF
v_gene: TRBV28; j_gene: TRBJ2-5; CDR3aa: CASQPVLAKQETQYF
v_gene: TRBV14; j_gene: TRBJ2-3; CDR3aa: CASSVFSTDTQYF
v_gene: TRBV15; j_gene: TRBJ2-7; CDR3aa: CATSREFPTRGYEQYF
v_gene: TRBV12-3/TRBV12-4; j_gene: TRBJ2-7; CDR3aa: CASGQVFYEQYF
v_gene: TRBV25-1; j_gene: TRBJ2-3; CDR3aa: CASSPLAGAPPDTQYF
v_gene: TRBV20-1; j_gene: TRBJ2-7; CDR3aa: CSARGGGTYEQYF
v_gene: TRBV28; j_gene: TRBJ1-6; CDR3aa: CASSSRGGTRDRSPLHF
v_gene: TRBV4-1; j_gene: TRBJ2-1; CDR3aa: CASSQDLSNEQFF
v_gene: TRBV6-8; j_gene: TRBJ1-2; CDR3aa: CASTHRPRMSFSEYGYTF
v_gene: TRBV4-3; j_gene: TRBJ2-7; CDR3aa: CASSQDQGPYEQYF
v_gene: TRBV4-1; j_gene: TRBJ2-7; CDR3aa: CASSQDRGPYEQYF
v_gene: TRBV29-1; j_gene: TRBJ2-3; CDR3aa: CSATSGGATTDTQYF
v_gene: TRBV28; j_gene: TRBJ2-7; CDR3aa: CASSFYLIRGHPSYEQYF
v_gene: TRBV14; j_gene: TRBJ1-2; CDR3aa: CASSEYRDSYYGYTF
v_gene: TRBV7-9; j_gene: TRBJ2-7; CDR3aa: CASSYPLGVPGDEQYF
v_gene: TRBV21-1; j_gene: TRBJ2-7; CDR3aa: CASSHRTIVLYEQYF
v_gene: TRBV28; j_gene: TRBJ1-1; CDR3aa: CASSRVLTEAFF
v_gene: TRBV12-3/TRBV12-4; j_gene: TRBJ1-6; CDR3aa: CASSPPEWDTTTDNSPLHF
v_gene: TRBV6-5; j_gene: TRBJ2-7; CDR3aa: CASSYSTANSYEQYF
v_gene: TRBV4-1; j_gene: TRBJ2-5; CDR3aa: CASSQDDLGETQYF
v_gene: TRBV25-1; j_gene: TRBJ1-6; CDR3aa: CASSESWHRNSPLHF
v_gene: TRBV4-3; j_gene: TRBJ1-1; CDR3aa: CASSQDPGVNTEAFF
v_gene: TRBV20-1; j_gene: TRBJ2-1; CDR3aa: CSARADSGSTINEQFF
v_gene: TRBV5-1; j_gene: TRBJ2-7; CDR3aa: CASSNSSSSYEQYF
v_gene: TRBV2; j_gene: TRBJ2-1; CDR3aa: CASTRKEIYNEQFF
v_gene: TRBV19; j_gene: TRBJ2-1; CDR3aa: CASNRDRTLYNEQFF
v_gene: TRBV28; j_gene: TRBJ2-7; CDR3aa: CASSPPTSGYEQYF